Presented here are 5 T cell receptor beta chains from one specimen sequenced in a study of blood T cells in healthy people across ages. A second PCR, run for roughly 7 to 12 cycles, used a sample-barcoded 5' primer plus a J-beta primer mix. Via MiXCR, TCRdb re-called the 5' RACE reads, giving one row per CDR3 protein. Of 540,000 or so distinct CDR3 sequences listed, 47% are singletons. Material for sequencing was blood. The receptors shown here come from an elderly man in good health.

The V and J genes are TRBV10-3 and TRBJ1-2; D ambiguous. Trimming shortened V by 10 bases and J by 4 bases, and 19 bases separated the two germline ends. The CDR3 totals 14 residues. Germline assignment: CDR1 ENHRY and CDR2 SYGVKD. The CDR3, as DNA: TGTGCCACCACCCCTCTGGAAGCGGGCTATGGCTACACCTTC. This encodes CATTPLEAGYGYTF.

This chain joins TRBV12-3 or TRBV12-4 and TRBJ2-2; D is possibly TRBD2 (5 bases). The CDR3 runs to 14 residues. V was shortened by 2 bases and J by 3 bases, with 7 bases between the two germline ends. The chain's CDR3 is CASSLPGYTGELFF. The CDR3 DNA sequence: TGTGCCAGCAGTTTACCGGGGTACACCGGGGAGCTGTTTTTT.

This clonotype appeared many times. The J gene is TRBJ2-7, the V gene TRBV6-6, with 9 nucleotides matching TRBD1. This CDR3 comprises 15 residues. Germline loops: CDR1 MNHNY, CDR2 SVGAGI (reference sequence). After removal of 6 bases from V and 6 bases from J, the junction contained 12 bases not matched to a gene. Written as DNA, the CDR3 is TGTGCCAGCAGAGGCGGGACAGGGAGGTTTCTCGAGCAGTACTTC. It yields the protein CASRGGTGRFLEQYF.

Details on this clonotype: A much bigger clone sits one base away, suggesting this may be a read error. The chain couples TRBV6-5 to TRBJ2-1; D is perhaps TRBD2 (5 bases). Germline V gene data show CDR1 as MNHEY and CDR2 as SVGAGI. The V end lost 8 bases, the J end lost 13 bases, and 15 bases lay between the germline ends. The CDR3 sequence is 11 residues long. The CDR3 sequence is CASGRVETQFF. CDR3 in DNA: TGTGCCAGCGGGCGGGTAGAGACCCAGTTCTTC.

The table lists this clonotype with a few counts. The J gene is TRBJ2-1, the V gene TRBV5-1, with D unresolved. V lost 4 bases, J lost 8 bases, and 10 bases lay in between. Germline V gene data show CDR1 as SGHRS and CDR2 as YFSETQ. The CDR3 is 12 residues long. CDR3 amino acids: CASSRPTDEQFF. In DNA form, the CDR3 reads TGCGCCAGCAGCCGTCCCACTGATGAGCAGTTCTTC.